This is a list of T cell receptor beta chains from one sample in a study of shared T cell receptors in the human thymus. Assay: immunoSEQ multiplex PCR; the TCRdb copy retains only in-frame clones and omits some. The sample yields some 760,000 clones, 80% to 90% seen once. These data are also associated with another study on human thymus T cells.

Sequencing used thymocytes. The source of these receptors is a girl under three years old with a congenital heart defect. Both conserved end residues are part of each CDR3. The D gene is left open where the match is weak. Some rows mark clone size as missing; the rest say once, few, many or name a class of expanded clone.

TRBV5-1	TRBJ2-7	.	once	16	TGCGCCAGCAGCTTGTCCCCGACAGGAGCTCTTTACGAGCAGTACTTC	CASSLSPTGALYEQYF
TRBV27	TRBJ2-1	.	.	13	TGTGCCAGCAGTTTACGAGGGCACAATGAGCAGTTCTTC	CASSLRGHNEQFF
TRBV5-1	TRBJ1-6	TRBD1	once	13	TGCGCCAGCAGCTGGGGACAGTATTCACCCCTCCACTTT	CASSWGQYSPLHF
TRBV7-9	TRBJ1-1	TRBD1	.	17	TGTGCCAGCAGCTTAGCTGCGCAGGGGGCGGTGGTCACTGAAGCTTTCTTT	CASSLAAQGAVVTEAFF
TRBV18	TRBJ1-1	.	.	15	TGTGCCAGCTCACCCAGGGACGGCGGGGGCACTGAAGCTTTCTTT	CASSPRDGGGTEAFF
TRBV7-2	TRBJ2-3	TRBD2	.	14	TGTGCCAGCACCCCTAGCGGGGGGTCAGATACGCAGTATTTT	CASTPSGGSDTQYF
TRBV30	TRBJ1-6	.	.	15	TGTGCCTGGAGCGGTCTGGTAGCGAATAATTCCCCCCTCCACTTT	CAWSGLVANNSPLHF
TRBV29-1	TRBJ1-2	TRBD1	.	15	TGCAGCGTTGGGCTAAAATGGGGACAGCACTATGGCTACACCTTC	CSVGLKWGQHYGYTF
TRBV18	TRBJ2-7	.	.	14	TGTGCCAGCTCAACCACAACGGGGGCCTACGAGCAGTACTTC	CASSTTTGAYEQYF
TRBV5-6	TRBJ2-4	TRBD2	.	15	TGTGCCAGCAGCCCAGGCCCGGGGGGACTCGGCATTCAGTACTTC	CASSPGPGGLGIQYF
TRBV6-5	TRBJ1-1	.	.	14	TGTGCCAGCAGTTACTCGAAATCCGGCACTGAAGCTTTCTTT	CASSYSKSGTEAFF
TRBV9	TRBJ1-2	.	.	13	TGTGCCAGCACCCCCGGGGGAATATGGGGCTACACCTTC	CASTPGGIWGYTF
TRBV6-5	TRBJ2-7	TRBD1	.	15	TGTGCCAGCAGTTCGGGACAGGGAAGGACATACGAGCAGTACTTC	CASSSGQGRTYEQYF
TRBV4-1	TRBJ1-5	.	.	13	TGCGCCAGCAGCCACGTGCAGAACCAGCCCCAGCATTTT	CASSHVQNQPQHF
TRBV7-9	TRBJ2-1	.	.	13	TGTGCCAGCAAGGGGCAGGGAAGGTGGGAGCAGTTCTTC	CASKGQGRWEQFF
TRBV7-9	TRBJ1-1	TRBD1	once	18	TGTGCCAGCAGCCGTCTCCTCGGACAGGGGGACTTGAACACTGAAGCTTTCTTT	CASSRLLGQGDLNTEAFF
TRBV2	TRBJ2-1	TRBD2	few	15	TGTGCCAGCAGGTGGACTAGCGGGGTAATAAATGAGCAGTTCTTC	CASRWTSGVINEQFF
TRBV25-1	TRBJ2-1	.	.	11	TGTGCCAGCAGTGAATTCCTAGAGCAGTTCTTC	CASSEFLEQFF
TRBV11-3	TRBJ2-3	TRBD1	.	15	TGTGCCAGCAGCTCGTCCGGGACAGAAGGGGATACGCAGTATTTT	CASSSSGTEGDTQYF
TRBV5-1	TRBJ2-2	TRBD1	.	14	TGCGCCAGCAGCCACAGGGGAAGGACCGGGGAGCTGTTTTTT	CASSHRGRTGELFF
TRBV5-8	TRBJ2-7	TRBD2	.	17	TGTGCCAGCAGCTGCCCGAAACTAGCGGGGGCAACCTACGAGCAGTACTTC	CASSCPKLAGATYEQYF
TRBV4-1	TRBJ2-1	.	.	17	TGCGCCAGCAGCCAGCTTAGTATTCAGACAGCTTACAATGAGCAGTTCTTC	CASSQLSIQTAYNEQFF
TRBV7-6	TRBJ2-1	.	.	14	TGTGCCAGCAGCTTATCGACAAGCGGCAATGAGCAGTTCTTC	CASSLSTSGNEQFF
TRBV5-1	TRBJ1-2	.	once	16	TGCGCCAGCAGTTCCCGACGGGACACCGAGACTAATGGCTACACCTTC	CASSSRRDTETNGYTF
TRBV6-1	TRBJ1-2	.	.	14	TGTGCCTCCCGGCGGGCCCCAGCTAACTATGGCTACACCTTC	CASRRAPANYGYTF
TRBV11-2	TRBJ2-1	TRBD2	.	19	TGTGCCAGCAGCTTCAGGGTGACTAGCGGACCTAGCTCCTACAATGAGCAGTTCTTC	CASSFRVTSGPSSYNEQFF
TRBV19	TRBJ1-1	.	.	13	TGTGCCAGTAGTATACCAGGGAACACTGAAGCTTTCTTT	CASSIPGNTEAFF
TRBV30	TRBJ1-2	TRBD1	.	14	TGTGCCTGGAGAAGGACAGGGAGGGCCTATGGCTACACCTTC	CAWRRTGRAYGYTF
TRBV5-4	TRBJ2-5	TRBD2	.	17	TGTGCCAGCAGCTTATTGTGGCGGCGGGGGGGTACCGAGACCCAGTACTTC	CASSLLWRRGGTETQYF
TRBV4-1	TRBJ1-6	TRBD1	.	18	TGCGCCAGCAGCCAAGACCGAAAGACAGGGGAAGGCGGTTCACCCCTCCACTTT	CASSQDRKTGEGGSPLHF
TRBV5-4	TRBJ1-2	TRBD1	.	13	TGTGCCAGCAGCTCGGGACAGGGGAATGGCTACACCTTC	CASSSGQGNGYTF
TRBV7-9	TRBJ2-5	TRBD1	.	17	TGTGCCAGCAGCTTAGTATCAGGGGGCCTACTCCAAGAGACCCAGTACTTC	CASSLVSGGLLQETQYF
TRBV5-4	TRBJ1-2	TRBD1	.	20	TGTGCCAGCAGCTTGACCTGGCCCGGGACAGGGAAATTGTTAGATGATGGCTACACCTTC	CASSLTWPGTGKLLDDGYTF
TRBV2	TRBJ2-3	TRBD2	.	13	TGTGCCAGCCTAGCGGGGGACACAGATACGCAGTATTTT	CASLAGDTDTQYF
TRBV25-1	TRBJ2-3	TRBD2	.	14	TGTGCCAGCAGTACTAGCGGGGCCACAGATACGCAGTATTTT	CASSTSGATDTQYF
TRBV11-2	TRBJ2-3	TRBD1	few	17	TGTGCCAGCAGCCCCATCGCCCGGGACAGGTTGCCAGATACGCAGTATTTT	CASSPIARDRLPDTQYF
TRBV11-3	TRBJ2-7	.	.	16	TGTGCCAGCAGCGCCCGCCCGGGACTGTGCACCTACGAGCAGTACTTC	CASSARPGLCTYEQYF
TRBV27	TRBJ1-1	TRBD1	.	21	TGTGCCAGCAGTCTCACTCCTAAAGGGACAGGGAGGAACAAAATGAACACTGAAGCTTTCTTT	CASSLTPKGTGRNKMNTEAFF
TRBV7-6	TRBJ2-3	.	.	17	TGTGCCAGCAGCCCCTGGGGCGAGGGGGGGGCTGGAGATACGCAGTATTTT	CASSPWGEGGAGDTQYF
TRBV28	TRBJ2-6	TRBD1	.	19	TGTGCCAGCAGTACAGGACAGGGAAAGCTAAGCTCTGGGGCCAACGTCCTGACTTTC	CASSTGQGKLSSGANVLTF
TRBV7-9	TRBJ1-2	.	.	8	TGTGCCAGCAGCCCCGGCACCTTC	CASSPGTF